This TCR beta chain is drawn from a study of blood T cell repertoires in COVID-19 (dated by TCRdb to between 2020 and 2021). Regarding the study in general: Samples from collaborators originated in the United States, Italy and Spain and spanned both the acute and convalescent phases of COVID-19. Where available, HLA class I and class II types were obtained from metadata supplied by the sample provider rather than from assay-based typing. Subjects who had been exposed to COVID-19, were actively infected with it, or had recovered from it provided the deeply sampled blood TCRbeta repertoires that made up the dataset. The repertoires were made available in a free public database intended to serve as a resource for research on the immune response to SARS-CoV-2. The prospective study material was composed of cDNA or gDNA derived from T cells, B-cell-depleted T cells, or PBMCs. A de-identified subject ID, COVID-19 status, age in years and sex were almost always included in the sample metadata. The samples were drawn from the first 160 participants of the ongoing ImmuneRACE study and from 950 to 1,500 subjects provided by 6 global collaborators.

General conclusions and limits of the study: The amount of clinical and demographic metadata varied by source and participant and was provided uncurated.

About this clone: Its specific antigen is unknown. There are no base qualities to consult, and no much larger clone falls within one base.

The collaborating institutions used their own protocols to collect whole blood in K2EDTA tubes. For TCRbeta analysis, collaborator samples were shipped as frozen whole blood, as isolated PBMCs, or as DNA extracted from either sample type. The immunoSEQ Assay, a bias-controlled multiplex PCR, was used to amplify TCRbeta CDR3 regions from genomic DNA. From the authors' description of their analysis: The number of nucleated cells in each sample was estimated from the amplification of reference gene primers within the assay. To quantify the absolute abundance of each unique TCRbeta CDR3 rearrangement, sequence reads were collapsed and filtered. Productive Simpson clonality was computed per sample as the square root of Simpson's diversity index over productive rearrangements. This immuneACCESS table, as held by TCRdb, lists in-frame sequences with V and J called but not all clones. Of the missing ones, under half trace to an unresolved V gene in checked studies; the others have no known cause. D and trimming come from the DNA, and the V and J calls and clone size come from that table. The sample profile shows tens of thousands of clones; 86% of them were found once. Together, the top ten hold 2% of the sample.

V is shortened by 2 bases, J by 2 bases, and the region joining them spans 8 bases. The CDR1 and CDR2 encoded by the germline V gene (reference sequence) are LGHDT and YNNKEL. The CDR3 starts with the cysteine, ends with the phenylalanine, and has 14 residues. Here the CDR3 DNA is all that survives: 42 bases in frame from base 1. This receptor was identified in a man aged 25 to 40 with acute or convalescent COVID-19. Material for sequencing was peripheral blood. The chain was built from TRBV3-1 (or the pseudogene TRBV3-2) and TRBJ2-3; the D gene is possibly TRBD1, with 5 bases matching. The CDR3 here reads CASSQRGITDTQYF. The DNA sequence reads TGTGCCAGCAGCCAAAGGGGTATCACAGATACGCAGTATTTT.